The TCR beta chain under discussion was sequenced for a study of T cells after somatic rescue of genetic block. Only a few counts were recorded for this clone. Repertoires were generated with immunoSEQ multiplex PCR, while TCRdb's copy carries only in-frame clones and drops some. This table has about 15,000 clones, 65% to 75% appearing once. This TCR derives from a boy aged 5 to 17. Sequenced: peripheral blood mononuclear cells (PBMCs).

The CDR3 is CASSEQGNSPLHF. CDR3 DNA sequence: TGTGCCAGCAGTGAACAGGGAAATTCACCCCTCCACTTT. The chain employs TRBV2 and TRBJ1-6; a possible D gene is TRBD1 (5 bases). The length of the CDR3 is 13 residues. The germline CDR1 and CDR2 sequences are SNHLY and FYNNEI. V dropped 2 bases and J dropped 7 bases, with 6 bases sitting between them.